The clone carrying this TCR beta chain was counted between two and nine times. Method: immunoSEQ multiplex PCR; TCRdb's copy keeps in-frame clones and lacks some. The table lists approximately 150,000 clones, approximately 82% of them singletons. The data are from a study of blood T cell repertoires in COVID-19. Overall study context: In each case, the material was cDNA or gDNA derived from T cells, B-cell-depleted T cells, or PBMCs.

The V end lost 3 bases, the J end lost 3 bases, and 6 bases lay between the germline ends. CDR1 and CDR2 (germline): MNHEY, SMNVEV (reference sequence). The CDR3 contains 13 residues. This chain joins TRBV27 and TRBJ1-3; D is undetermined. Sequencing used peripheral blood. This clonotype originated in a woman between 45 and 65 years old in a cohort sampled during active or convalescent COVID-19. The CDR3 DNA reads as TGTGCCAGCAGTTTTTCCATTGGAAACACCATATATTTT. It codes for CASSFSIGNTIYF.